These 32 T cell receptor beta chains were sequenced from one sample in a study of CD4 and CD8 cells across lung adenocarcinoma regions (dated by TCRdb to the late 2010s). Library preparation used PCR. The reads were generated on a HiSeq X Ten. TCRdb reanalyzed the raw reads on its own, using fastp at Q25 for trimming and MiXCR for clone calling, and kept in-frame beta chains. Identical CDR3 protein sequences are pooled into one entry, listed with their most common genes and DNA. Within this sample are fewer than 15,000 distinct CDR3 sequences, with about 50% of them counted one time only. About 36% of the sample lies in the top ten. Sequenced material: CD8+ T cells from the margin of a lung tumor. Explained via the paper, the cell subset or site label denotes: tumor margin region. The source is a female donor with lung adenocarcinoma. The CD4 and CD8 labels of this study may be unreliable.

Of note for this clonotype: At one end the junction does not follow the germline gene, possibly because of a read error. This rearrangement joins TRBV6-1 to TRBJ2-3, with a possible D match to TRBD2 (5 bases). The germline CDR1 and CDR2 sequences are MNHNS and SASEGT. This CDR3 has 14 amino acids. As DNA, the CDR3 is TGTGCCAGCAGGGGAGTGGGAGCGAAAGACACGCAGTATTTC. This gives the protein CASRGVGAKDTQYF.

This clonotype is medium-sized in the sample. The chain is built from TRBV4-1 and TRBJ2-1; no clear D gene. The DNA end is a closer match to TRBJ2-7, so the J assignment may be wrong. This CDR3 has 11 amino acids. CDR1 and CDR2 from the germline V gene are MGHRA and YSYEKL. The CDR3 bases are TGCGCCAGCAGCCAGGGGAATGAGCAGTACTTC. This codes for CASSQGNEQYF.

In this sample, this clonotype turned up once. The J gene is TRBJ2-3, the V gene TRBV6-1; 10 bases match TRBD2. The CDR3 spans 16 residues. The V gene end was trimmed by 6 bases and the J gene end by 2 bases; junction bases not matched to a gene: 8. Germline V lookup: CDR1 MNHNS, CDR2 SASEGT. The CDR3 loop is CASRASGGPATDTQYF. In DNA, the CDR3 is TGTGCCAGCAGGGCTAGCGGGGGCCCAGCCACAGATACGCAGTATTTT.

This chain connects TRBV6-1 to TRBJ2-2, with TRBD2 matching over 10 bases. The CDR3 runs to 17 residues. J was trimmed by 6 bases and V by 2 bases; bases with no gene match: 9. Germline values: CDR1 MNHNS, CDR2 SASEGT. For the CDR3, the DNA is TGTGCCAGCAGTGAAAGGCTAGCGGGGGAGGGGGCCGGGGAGCTGTTTTTT. Its translation is CASSERLAGEGAGELFF.

This sequence joins TRBV10-1 and TRBJ1-2; the D is unclear. The CDR3 runs to 13 residues. With 0 bases removed from V and 0 bases from J, the gap between germline ends came to 2 bases. The germline gives CDR1 WNHNN, CDR2 SYGVQD (reference sequence). The chain's CDR3 is CASSESPNYGYTF. As DNA, the CDR3 is TGCGCCAGCAGTGAGTCACCTAACTATGGCTACACCTTC.

A note on this clonotype: One junction end does not reproduce the germline sequence, and a read error may be involved. J is TRBJ2-3 and V is TRBV27, with D tentatively TRBD2 (5 bases). The CDR3 sequence is 14 residues long. In germline, CDR1 is MNHEY, CDR2 SMNVEV (reference sequence). CDR3 in DNA: TGTGCCAGCAGTTTGGGCGGGTCCAAAGACACGCAGTACTTT. Residues: CASSLGGSKDTQYF.

With regard to this clonotype: The junction and the germline gene differ at one end; a read error may be behind it. The chain joins TRBV6-1 to TRBJ2-4; D is tentatively TRBD1 or TRBD2 (7 bases each). In germline, CDR1 is MNHNS, CDR2 SASEGT. The CDR3 runs 14 residues. CDR3 sequence reads: CGSRGAGAKDTQYF. For the CDR3, the DNA is TGTGGCAGCAGGGGGGCGGGAGCCAAAGACACTCAGTATTTC.

In this sample, this clonotype turned up once. CDR3: CASTGSGRRAPDTQYF. The CDR3 nucleotides read TGTGCCAGCACTGGTAGCGGGCGCCGTGCCCCAGATACCCAGTACTTC. The chain recombines TRBV6-1 with TRBJ2-1; 7 positions agree with TRBD2. The J call may be incorrect, as the DNA end agrees better with TRBJ2-5. CDR1 MNHNS and CDR2 SASEGT come from the germline V gene. The length of the CDR3 is 16 residues.

This clonotype was observed at least ten times. V is TRBV4-1 and J is TRBJ2-3, with D perhaps given as TRBD1 or TRBD2 (5 bases each). Looked up from germline, CDR1 is MGHRA and CDR2 is YSYEKL. The CDR3 runs 13 residues. V was cut by 3 bases and J by 7 bases, with 11 bases left in between. The CDR3 coding sequence is TGCGCCAGCAGCCATGAGGGGCCGAATACGCAGTATTTT. Its translation: CASSHEGPNTQYF.

This clonotype was observed a handful of times. V gene TRBV4-1 combines with J gene TRBJ1-3; tentative D call: TRBD1 (5 bases). The CDR3 is made up of 15 amino acids. Trimming cost V 4 bases and J 0 bases, with 10 bases left between them. CDR1 and CDR2 from the germline V gene are MGHRA and YSYEKL. The CDR3 nucleotides are TGCGCCAGCAGCCCGACAGCCATCTCTGGAAACACCATATATTTT. Translated, it gives CASSPTAISGNTIYF.

This clonotype was seen many times. The V and J genes are TRBV4-2 and TRBJ2-1; 8 nucleotides agree with TRBD2. The CDR3 covers 15 residues. The junction had 9 bases not matched to a gene; V was cut back by 5 bases and J by 6 bases. Germline-derived CDR1 and CDR2 are LGHNA and YNFKEQ. In DNA, the CDR3 is TGTGCCAGCAGCAAAGCTAGCGGGCCGATCAATGAGCAGTTCTTC. Translating gives CASSKASGPINEQFF.

In its sample, this clonotype ranks as medium-sized. The V call is TRBV6-1, the J call TRBJ1-5; the D gene is possibly TRBD1 (6 bases). V shed 3 bases and J shed 2 bases, with 8 bases lying between them. CDR1 and CDR2 (germline): MNHNS, SASEGT. CDR3 length: 14 amino acids. The CDR3 loop is CASSDSGGNQPQHF. CDR3 coding DNA: TGTGCCAGCAGTGATTCAGGGGGCAATCAGCCCCAGCATTTT.

This rearrangement joins TRBV6-4 to TRBJ1-5; no reliable D call. V dropped 3 bases and J dropped 2 bases, with 11 bases sitting between them. CDR1 and CDR2 (germline): MRHNA, SNTAGT. The CDR3 length is 15 residues. CDR3 sequence (DNA): TGTGCCAGCAGTGAGGAGAGTCAGGGCAATCAGCCCCAGCATTTT. Translating gives CASSEESQGNQPQHF.

V is TRBV4-1 and J is TRBJ2-5; D is uncertain. Near its end, the DNA agrees better with TRBJ2-7, so the J call may be wrong. Germline CDR1 reads MGHRA; CDR2 reads YSYEKL. The CDR3 length is 13 residues. Here the CDR3 DNA reads TGCGCCAGCAGCCTCAGGAGACCCTACGAGCAGTACTTC. Amino acids: CASSLRRPYEQYF.

This chain joins TRBV27 and TRBJ2-3; weak D call: TRBD1 (6 bases). The end of the DNA aligns better with TRBJ2-1, so the J call may be wrong. This CDR3 contains 14 residues. Germline assignment: CDR1 MNHEY and CDR2 SMNVEV (reference sequence). DNA for the CDR3: TGTGCCAGCAGTTCCGGGACAACCTCCAATGAGCAGTTCTTC. Translating gives CASSSGTTSNEQFF.

The chain has TRBV7-3 and TRBJ2-5; 8 bases line up with TRBD2. The J call could be wrong; TRBJ2-1 is a better fit for the DNA end. Looked up from germline, CDR1 is SGHTA and CDR2 is FQGTGA. This CDR3 has 15 residues. Here the CDR3 reads CASSLGTSVFTEQFF. CDR3 bases: TGTGCCAGCAGCTTAGGGACTAGTGTTTTTACTGAGCAGTTCTTC.

The V call is TRBV10-3, the J call TRBJ2-1; D perhaps matches TRBD1 (5 bases). Trimming pared 11 bases from V and 4 bases from J, leaving 18 bases between. CDR1 ENHRY and CDR2 SYGVKD come from the germline V gene. The CDR3 length is 14 residues. CDR3 amino acids: CASKGVEGYNEQFF. CDR3 nucleotide sequence: TGTGCCTCGAAAGGGGTGGAAGGTTACAATGAGCAGTTCTTC.

The genes are TRBV6-1 and TRBJ2-7; 9 bases line up with TRBD1. The V segment lost 1 base and the J segment 4 bases; nucleotides outside the gene matches: 8. CDR3 length equals 16 residues. In germline, CDR1 is MNHNS, CDR2 SASEGT. In nucleotides, the CDR3 is TGTGCCAGCAGTGAAGTCATGGACAGGGGCCTATACGAGCAGTACTTC. Translated: CASSEVMDRGLYEQYF.

This clonotype was seen at least ten times. The chain carries TRBV9 and TRBJ1-1, with a weak D call TRBD1 (6 bases). CDR1 and CDR2 (germline): SGDLS, YYNGEE. This CDR3 region has 14 residues. Trimming took 4 bases from V and 4 from J, leaving 14 bases between them. CDR3 sequence reads: CASSSRQETTEAFF. The CDR3 DNA reads as TGTGCCAGCAGCTCCCGACAGGAGACCACTGAAGCTTTCTTT.

Concerning this clonotype itself: With a much larger clone just one base away, this may be a read error. This chain links TRBV28 with TRBJ2-3; D is undetermined. V gave up 3 bases and J gave up 1 base, with 8 bases separating them. This CDR3 contains 14 residues. The germline gives CDR1 MDHEN, CDR2 SYDVKM. The CDR3, as DNA: TGTGCCAGCAGTTTTGCCCAGGGCACAGATACGCAGTATTTT. This translates into CASSFAQGTDTQYF.

J is TRBJ2-3 and V is TRBV27; D possibly corresponds to TRBD1 (6 bases). CDR3 length: 14 residues. The germline gives CDR1 MNHEY, CDR2 SMNVEV (reference sequence). The germline V and J ends were trimmed by 6 bases and 5 bases, with 15 bases remaining between them. The CDR3: CASSAPTGQDTQYF. DNA for the CDR3: TGTGCCAGCAGCGCACCTACAGGGCAAGATACGCAGTATTTT.

The chain recombines TRBV6-1 with TRBJ2-1; either TRBD1 or TRBD2 may supply D (6 bases each). The J call is doubtful: the DNA matches TRBJ2-5 better. Germline V gene lookup returns CDR1 MNHNS and CDR2 SASEGT. CDR3 size: 13 residues. The CDR3 DNA follows: TGTGCCAGCAGCCTAGGGGGGTGGGAGACCCAGTACTTC. Its translation is CASSLGGWETQYF.

This sequence joins TRBV12-3 or TRBV12-4 and TRBJ1-1; D perhaps matches TRBD1 (6 bases). V shed 6 bases and J shed 0 bases, with 14 bases lying between them. This CDR3 is 15 amino acids long. This CDR3 is CASSSGQPMNTEAFF. The DNA of the CDR3 is TGTGCCAGCAGCTCAGGACAGCCCATGAACACTGAAGCTTTCTTT.

This clonotype was recorded many times. J is TRBJ1-2 and V is TRBV12-3 or TRBV12-4, with 10 bases that match TRBD1. Germline trimming cut 4 bases from V and 8 bases from J; bases unmatched to any gene: 10. This CDR3 has 15 amino acids. The CDR3 sequence is CASSSPSGQGSGYTF. For the CDR3, the DNA is TGTGCCAGCAGTTCCCCATCGGGACAGGGGTCCGGCTACACCTTC.

This clonotype was counted a single time. Mismatch with germline at one junction end may stem from a read error. The chain uses TRBV10-3 and TRBJ2-3; 8 positions match TRBD2. The CDR3 has 15 amino acids. CDR1 ENHRY and CDR2 SYGVKD come from the germline V gene. The CDR3 sequence: CGGGPGGRGPDTQYF. The CDR3, as DNA: TGTGGCGGGGGTCCGGGGGGGCGGGGACCAGATACGCAGTATTTC.

Concerning this clonotype itself: Germline is not matched at one junction end, which may reflect a read error. The V gene is TRBV6-1, the J gene TRBJ2-3; TRBD1 or TRBD2 may be the D gene (5 bases each). CDR3 size: 16 residues. Per germline, CDR1 MNHNS and CDR2 SASEGT. As DNA, the CDR3 is TGTGCCAGCAGGGGGCGCGGGCGCCGTGCCACAGAGACGCAGTATTTT. Protein: CASRGRGRRATETQYF.

This clonotype ranks as medium-sized. The chain has TRBV7-2 and TRBJ2-7, with 12 bases fitting TRBD2. Losses at the gene ends were 1 base for V and 5 bases for J; bases not matched to a gene: 3. This CDR3 has 15 amino acids. CDR1 and CDR2 from the germline V gene are SGHTA and FQGNSA. CDR3 in DNA: TGTGCCAGCAGCTTAGGGACTAGCGGGATCAACGAGCAGTACTTC. Translation: CASSLGTSGINEQYF.

Of note for this clonotype: A read error may account for a junction end that differs from germline. The rearrangement joins TRBV10-3 to TRBJ2-5; tentatively, D is TRBD2 (7 bases). Germline lookup yields CDR1 ENHRY and CDR2 SYGVKD. This CDR3 spans 14 amino acids. The CDR3 DNA sequence: TGTGCGGGCCGCGGGGGCGGGGGCACAGATACCCAGTACTTT. This gives the protein CAGRGGGGTDTQYF.

The chain carries TRBV6-2 or TRBV6-3 and TRBJ2-5; 11 bases align to TRBD2. J gave up 2 bases and V 2 bases, and 7 bases lay outside the gene matches. Germline CDR1 reads MNHEY; CDR2 reads SVGEGT. The CDR3 is made up of 17 amino acids. In DNA form, the CDR3 reads TGTGCCAGCAGTTACCTAGCGGGAGGATGGGAACAAGAGACCCAGTACTTC. Translating it yields CASSYLAGGWEQETQYF.

This clonotype was observed at least ten times. The V and J genes are TRBV6-5 and TRBJ2-2; D remains ambiguous. From germline, CDR1 is MNHEY and CDR2 SVGAGI. The germline V and J ends were trimmed by 1 base and 8 bases, with 11 bases remaining between them. The CDR3 contains 14 residues. CDR3 nucleotides: TGTGCCAGCAGTTACTTGCCTCATGGTGGGGAGCTGTTTTTT. Its protein product is CASSYLPHGGELFF.

The gene calls are TRBV7-2 and TRBJ2-2, with a weak D call TRBD2 (6 bases). V gave up 0 bases and J gave up 4 bases, with 15 bases separating them. Germline CDR1 SGHTA, CDR2 FQGNSA. The CDR3 spans 17 residues. The CDR3 DNA reads as TGTGCCAGCAGCTTAGCAGCTCCGGGAGCCGGCACCGGGGAGCTGTTTTTT. Protein product: CASSLAAPGAGTGELFF.

The table lists this clonotype with a count of one. The CDR3 sequence: CASSELQTQYF. The CDR3 nucleotides are TGTGCCAGCAGTGAACTGCAGACCCAGTACTTC. The chain uses TRBV6-1 and TRBJ2-1; D remains ambiguous. The J call may be wrong; the DNA end is better matched by TRBJ2-5. Germline V gene lookup returns CDR1 MNHNS and CDR2 SASEGT. The CDR3 has 11 amino acids.